Listed below are T cell receptor beta chains from one sample, sequenced in a study of blood T cell repertoires in COVID-19. Profiled with immunoSEQ multiplex PCR; TCRdb holds only in-frame clones, not every one. This table has hundreds of thousands of clones, roughly nine tenths appearing once. Source material: PBMCs or T cells enriched from blood (not recorded which). Receptor source: a woman in her twenties or thirties who had recovered from COVID-19. CDR3s include the opening cysteine and the closing phenylalanine or tryptophan. Fields, in order: V gene, J gene, D gene, clone size, CDR3 protein, CDR3 DNA. A D gene is named only where the DNA matches it firmly. Size is stated for part of the rows, as once, few or many counts, or as a class when the clone is expanded.

V: TRBV5-4
J: TRBJ2-2
D: TRBD2
size: NA
CDR3: CASSLVASGDTGELFF
DNA: TGTGCCAGCAGCTTGGTCGCTAGCGGGGACACCGGGGAGCTGTTTTTT

V: TRBV10-2
J: TRBJ1-6
D: NA
size: NA
CDR3: CASSERRVGSPLHF
DNA: TGCGCCAGCAGTGAGAGGCGGGTCGGTTCACCCCTCCACTTT

V: TRBV9
J: TRBJ1-5
D: NA
size: NA
CDR3: CASSAGKGFDQPQHF
DNA: TGTGCCAGCAGCGCCGGGAAAGGGTTTGATCAGCCCCAGCATTTT

V: TRBV4-3
J: TRBJ2-7
D: NA
size: NA
CDR3: CASSQEINYEQYF
DNA: TGCGCCAGCAGCCAAGAAATAAACTACGAGCAGTACTTC

V: TRBV28
J: TRBJ1-5
D: NA
size: NA
CDR3: CASRDRYSNQPQHF
DNA: TGTGCCAGCCGAGACAGGTATAGCAATCAGCCCCAGCATTTT

V: TRBV11-2
J: TRBJ2-3
D: NA
size: NA
CDR3: CASSFPGISTDTQYF
DNA: TGTGCCAGCAGCTTCCCGGGGATCAGCACAGATACGCAGTATTTT

V: TRBV27
J: TRBJ2-7
D: TRBD2
size: few
CDR3: CASSQKTSRREQYF
DNA: TGTGCCAGCAGCCAAAAGACTAGCCGTCGGGAGCAGTACTTC

V: TRBV5-1
J: TRBJ1-1
D: TRBD1
size: NA
CDR3: CASAGTGTPNTEAFF
DNA: TGCGCCAGCGCCGGGACAGGAACACCGAACACTGAAGCTTTCTTT

V: TRBV6-1
J: TRBJ1-1
D: NA
size: NA
CDR3: CASSDSTVNTEAFF
DNA: TGTGCCAGCAGTGACAGTACAGTGAACACTGAAGCTTTCTTT

V: TRBV19
J: TRBJ1-6
D: TRBD1
size: NA
CDR3: CASSLSTGQGNSPLHF
DNA: TGTGCCAGTAGTCTCAGCACGGGACAGGGGAATTCACCCCTCCACTTT

V: TRBV21-1
J: TRBJ1-5
D: NA
size: NA
CDR3: CASSKGGQGSGVQPQHF
DNA: TGTGCCAGCAGCAAAGGTGGTCAGGGCAGCGGGGTCCAGCCCCAGCATTTT

V: TRBV5-6
J: TRBJ1-1
D: NA
size: NA
CDR3: CASRREVGTNTEAFF
DNA: TGTGCCAGCAGAAGGGAGGTGGGGACGAACACTGAAGCTTTCTTT

V: TRBV5-1
J: TRBJ2-1
D: TRBD2
size: NA
CDR3: CASRSTSGGNNEQFF
DNA: TGCGCCAGCAGGTCGACTAGCGGGGGGAACAATGAGCAGTTCTTC

V: TRBV5-1
J: TRBJ2-7
D: NA
size: NA
CDR3: CASSLEISSYEQYF
DNA: TGCGCCAGCAGCTTGGAGATCAGTTCCTACGAGCAGTACTTC

V: TRBV7-6
J: TRBJ2-7
D: TRBD1
size: NA
CDR3: CASSPTYRGRNYEQYF
DNA: TGTGCCAGCAGCCCCACCTACAGGGGGCGTAACTACGAGCAGTACTTC

V: TRBV11-2
J: TRBJ2-1
D: TRBD2
size: NA
CDR3: CASSFLAGEGEQFF
DNA: TGTGCCAGCAGCTTCCTAGCGGGGGAGGGTGAGCAGTTCTTC

V: TRBV18
J: TRBJ1-6
D: NA
size: once
CDR3: CASSPPGGGSFKYNSPLHF
DNA: TGTGCCAGCTCACCACCGGGGGGAGGCAGTTTCAAGTATAATTCACCCCTCCACTTT

V: TRBV19
J: TRBJ2-2
D: TRBD1
size: NA
CDR3: CASSQGQGSGTGELFF
DNA: TGTGCCAGTAGCCAGGGACAGGGTTCGGGCACCGGGGAGCTGTTTTTT

V: TRBV18
J: TRBJ2-2
D: TRBD1
size: NA
CDR3: CASSLQGLTGELFF
DNA: TGTGCCAGCTCTCTACAGGGGCTCACCGGGGAGCTGTTTTTT

V: TRBV5-4
J: TRBJ1-1
D: TRBD1
size: few
CDR3: CASSVAGTANTEAFF
DNA: TGTGCCAGCAGCGTTGCCGGGACAGCGAACACTGAAGCTTTCTTT

V: TRBV19
J: TRBJ2-4
D: NA
size: NA
CDR3: CATRDTGAQKNIQYF
DNA: TGTGCCACTAGGGACACTGGAGCCCAAAAAAACATTCAGTACTTC

V: TRBV5-4
J: TRBJ1-3
D: NA
size: once
CDR3: CASSFGTSGNTIYF
DNA: TGTGCCAGCAGCTTCGGTACGTCTGGAAACACCATATATTTT

V: TRBV24-1
J: TRBJ2-5
D: TRBD1
size: NA
CDR3: CATSDPRTGAETQYF
DNA: TGTGCCACCAGTGACCCCCGGACAGGCGCGGAGACCCAGTACTTC

V: TRBV6-1
J: TRBJ1-2
D: NA
size: NA
CDR3: CASSEQGLSHGYTF
DNA: TGTGCCAGCAGTGAACAGGGGCTTTCCCATGGCTACACCTTC

V: TRBV3-1/TRBV3-2
J: TRBJ2-5
D: NA
size: NA
CDR3: CASSQDGVSQETQYF
DNA: TGTGCCAGCAGCCAAGACGGTGTTAGCCAAGAGACCCAGTACTTC

V: TRBV11-3
J: TRBJ1-2
D: NA
size: NA
CDR3: CASSPARRSNYGYTF
DNA: TGTGCCAGCAGCCCCGCGAGGAGGTCTAACTATGGCTACACCTTC

V: TRBV6-2/TRBV6-3
J: TRBJ2-7
D: TRBD1
size: NA
CDR3: CASSQFPGQGALFPYEQYF
DNA: TGTGCCAGCAGCCAATTCCCGGGACAGGGCGCCCTCTTTCCCTACGAGCAGTACTTC

V: TRBV7-9
J: TRBJ1-1
D: TRBD1
size: NA
CDR3: CASSLEDRVNTEAFF
DNA: TGTGCCAGCAGCTTAGAGGACAGGGTGAACACTGAAGCTTTCTTT

V: TRBV2
J: TRBJ2-5
D: TRBD2
size: NA
CDR3: CATPRGGGAPRETQYF
DNA: TGTGCCACTCCCCGAGGCGGGGGGGCCCCACGAGAGACCCAGTACTTC

V: TRBV5-4
J: TRBJ1-3
D: NA
size: NA
CDR3: CASSSKQDFPGNTIYF
DNA: TGTGCCAGCAGCTCGAAACAGGATTTCCCTGGAAACACCATATATTTT

V: TRBV2
J: TRBJ1-4
D: NA
size: NA
CDR3: CASSATTTNEKLFF
DNA: TGTGCCAGCAGCGCCACTACAACTAATGAAAAACTGTTTTTT

V: TRBV15
J: TRBJ2-7
D: NA
size: NA
CDR3: CATSRGLGSYEQYF
DNA: TGTGCCACCAGCAGAGGACTCGGGTCCTACGAGCAGTACTTC

V: TRBV9
J: TRBJ2-3
D: TRBD2
size: NA
CDR3: CASSGSAGGPTDTQYF
DNA: TGTGCCAGCAGCGGATCAGCGGGGGGACCCACAGATACGCAGTATTTT

V: TRBV23-1
J: TRBJ1-2
D: NA
size: NA
CDR3: CASSQQYYYGYTF
DNA: TGCGCCAGCAGTCAACAATACTACTATGGCTACACCTTC

V: TRBV19
J: TRBJ2-2
D: NA
size: NA
CDR3: CASSIRGRAGYTGELFF
DNA: TGTGCCAGTAGTATAAGGGGGAGGGCAGGGTACACCGGGGAGCTGTTTTTT

V: TRBV6-5
J: TRBJ1-1
D: NA
size: NA
CDR3: CASRFTMNTEAFF
DNA: TGTGCCAGCAGGTTTACTATGAACACTGAAGCTTTCTTT

V: TRBV12-5
J: TRBJ2-4
D: TRBD2
size: NA
CDR3: CASVPGGAEAKNIQYF
DNA: TGTGCTAGTGTCCCCGGGGGGGCAGAAGCCAAAAACATTCAGTACTTC

V: TRBV5-6
J: TRBJ2-3
D: TRBD2
size: NA
CDR3: CASSLGRLAGGTDTQYF
DNA: TGTGCCAGCAGCTTGGGGAGACTAGCGGGGGGCACAGATACGCAGTATTTT

V: TRBV29-1
J: TRBJ2-1
D: TRBD1
size: NA
CDR3: CSGRQGNTEQFF
DNA: TGCAGCGGTCGACAGGGCAACACTGAGCAGTTCTTC

V: TRBV6-5
J: TRBJ1-2
D: NA
size: NA
CDR3: CASSSGSYGYTF
DNA: TGTGCCAGCAGCTCAGGGTCCTATGGCTACACCTTC

V: TRBV27
J: TRBJ2-7
D: TRBD2
size: NA
CDR3: CASRPTSGGSYEQYF
DNA: TGTGCCAGCAGACCAACTAGCGGGGGGAGCTACGAGCAGTACTTC

V: TRBV7-9
J: TRBJ1-3
D: NA
size: NA
CDR3: CASSSPHSGNTIYF
DNA: TGTGCCAGCAGCTCCCCCCACTCTGGAAACACCATATATTTT

V: TRBV9
J: TRBJ2-7
D: TRBD1
size: NA
CDR3: CASSVEVRTGGEQYF
DNA: TGTGCCAGCAGCGTAGAAGTCAGGACAGGGGGCGAGCAGTACTTC

V: TRBV27
J: TRBJ2-3
D: NA
size: once
CDR3: CASSFLVAPDTQYF
DNA: TGTGCCAGCAGTTTTCTAGTAGCCCCAGATACGCAGTATTTT

V: TRBV3-1/TRBV3-2
J: TRBJ1-3
D: NA
size: NA
CDR3: CASSRSSGNTIYF
DNA: TGTGCCAGCAGCCGGAGCTCTGGAAACACCATATATTTT

V: TRBV5-1
J: TRBJ1-4
D: TRBD1
size: few
CDR3: CASSLEGTEGEKLFF
DNA: TGCGCCAGCAGCTTGGAGGGGACAGAAGGTGAAAAACTGTTTTTT

V: TRBV5-4
J: TRBJ1-2
D: TRBD1
size: NA
CDR3: CASSPSLLDRGHGYTF
DNA: TGTGCCAGCAGCCCCAGCCTCCTCGACAGGGGACATGGCTACACCTTC

V: TRBV4-1
J: TRBJ2-5
D: TRBD2
size: NA
CDR3: CASSQDTSGGYQETQYF
DNA: TGCGCCAGCAGCCAAGATACTAGCGGGGGTTACCAAGAGACCCAGTACTTC

V: TRBV9
J: TRBJ2-3
D: TRBD2
size: NA
CDR3: CASSVLLAGGLGTDTQYF
DNA: TGTGCCAGCAGCGTGTTATTAGCGGGGGGGCTCGGCACAGATACGCAGTATTTT

V: TRBV10-3
J: TRBJ1-5
D: TRBD1
size: once
CDR3: CAASDRDNNQPQHF
DNA: TGTGCCGCCTCGGACAGGGATAACAATCAGCCCCAGCATTTT

V: TRBV12-2
J: TRBJ1-1
D: NA
size: NA
CDR3: CASRFPRGSLVLTEAFF
DNA: TGTGCAAGTCGCTTCCCTCGGGGGTCCCTCGTATTGACTGAAGCTTTCTTT

V: TRBV5-8
J: TRBJ2-3
D: NA
size: NA
CDR3: CASSLNVASTDTQYF
DNA: TGTGCCAGCAGCTTGAACGTAGCTAGCACAGATACGCAGTATTTT

V: TRBV3-1/TRBV3-2
J: TRBJ1-1
D: NA
size: NA
CDR3: CASSQVTGIPTPMDTEAFF
DNA: TGTGCCAGCAGCCAAGTAACCGGGATACCGACCCCTATGGACACTGAAGCTTTCTTT

V: TRBV3-1/TRBV3-2
J: TRBJ1-3
D: NA
size: NA
CDR3: CASSPQGIGNTIYF
DNA: TGTGCCAGCAGCCCCCAGGGGATCGGAAACACCATATATTTT

V: TRBV3-1/TRBV3-2
J: TRBJ1-2
D: NA
size: NA
CDR3: CASSRETAPVKYGYTF
DNA: TGTGCCAGCAGCCGAGAGACAGCCCCTGTGAAATATGGCTACACCTTC

V: TRBV11-2
J: TRBJ2-7
D: TRBD1
size: NA
CDR3: CASSFGTGLRQGAKYF
DNA: TGTGCCAGCAGCTTCGGTACCGGGCTTCGACAGGGGGCGAAGTACTTC

V: TRBV6-5
J: TRBJ2-7
D: NA
size: NA
CDR3: CASGLPDEQYF
DNA: TGTGCCAGCGGGCTACCGGATGAGCAGTACTTC